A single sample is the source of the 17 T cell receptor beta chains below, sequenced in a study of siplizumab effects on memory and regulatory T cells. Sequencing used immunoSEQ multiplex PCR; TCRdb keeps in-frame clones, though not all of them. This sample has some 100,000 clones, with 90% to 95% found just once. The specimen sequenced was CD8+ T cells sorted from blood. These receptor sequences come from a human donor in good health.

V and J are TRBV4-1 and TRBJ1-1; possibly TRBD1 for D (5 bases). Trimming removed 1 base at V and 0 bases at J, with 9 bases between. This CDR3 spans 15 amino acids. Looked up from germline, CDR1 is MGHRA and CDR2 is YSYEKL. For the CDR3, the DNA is TGCGCCAGCAGCCAAGCAAAGGGGATGAACACTGAAGCTTTCTTT. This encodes CASSQAKGMNTEAFF.

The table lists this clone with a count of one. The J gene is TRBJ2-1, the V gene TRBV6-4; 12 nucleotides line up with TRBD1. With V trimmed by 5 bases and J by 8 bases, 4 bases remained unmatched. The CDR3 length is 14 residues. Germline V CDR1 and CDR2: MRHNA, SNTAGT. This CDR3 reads CASSPGTGGHEQFF. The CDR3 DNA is TGTGCCAGCAGTCCCGGGACAGGGGGCCATGAGCAGTTCTTC.

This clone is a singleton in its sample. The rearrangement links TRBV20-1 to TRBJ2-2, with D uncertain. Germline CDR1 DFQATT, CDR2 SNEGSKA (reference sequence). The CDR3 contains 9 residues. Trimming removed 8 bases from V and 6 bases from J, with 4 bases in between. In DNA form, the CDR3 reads TGCAGTAGTCCCGGGGAGCTGTTTTTT. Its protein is CSSPGELFF.

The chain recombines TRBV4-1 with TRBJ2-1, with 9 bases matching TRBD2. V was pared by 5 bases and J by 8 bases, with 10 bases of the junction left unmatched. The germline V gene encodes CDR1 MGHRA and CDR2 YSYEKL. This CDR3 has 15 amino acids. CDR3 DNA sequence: TGCGCCAGCAGCGTCCCGGCGGGGGGGGCGGATGAGCAGTTCTTC. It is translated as CASSVPAGGADEQFF.

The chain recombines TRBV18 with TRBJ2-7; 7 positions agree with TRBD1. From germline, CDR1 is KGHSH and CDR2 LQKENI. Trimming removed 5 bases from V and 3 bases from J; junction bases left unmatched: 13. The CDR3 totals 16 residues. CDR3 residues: CASSATPGQLGYEQYF. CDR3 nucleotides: TGTGCCAGCTCAGCTACCCCGGGACAGTTGGGCTACGAGCAGTACTTC.

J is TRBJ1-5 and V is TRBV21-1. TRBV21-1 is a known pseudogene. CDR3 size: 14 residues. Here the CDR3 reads CASSKKERAQPQHF. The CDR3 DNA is TGTGCCAGCAGCAAAAAGGAACGAGCTCAGCCCCAGCATTTT.

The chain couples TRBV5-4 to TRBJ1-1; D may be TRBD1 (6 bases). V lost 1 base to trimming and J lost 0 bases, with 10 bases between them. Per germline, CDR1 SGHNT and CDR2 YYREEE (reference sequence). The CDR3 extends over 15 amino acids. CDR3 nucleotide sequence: TGTGCCAGCAGCTTGCCGACAGGTTTGAACACTGAAGCTTTCTTT. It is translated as CASSLPTGLNTEAFF.

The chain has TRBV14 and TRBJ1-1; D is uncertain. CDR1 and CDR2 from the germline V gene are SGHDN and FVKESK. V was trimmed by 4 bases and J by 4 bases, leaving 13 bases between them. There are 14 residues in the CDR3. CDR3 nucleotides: TGTGCCAGCAGCCCTCCGCTGTTCGGCACTGAAGCTTTCTTT. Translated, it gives CASSPPLFGTEAFF.

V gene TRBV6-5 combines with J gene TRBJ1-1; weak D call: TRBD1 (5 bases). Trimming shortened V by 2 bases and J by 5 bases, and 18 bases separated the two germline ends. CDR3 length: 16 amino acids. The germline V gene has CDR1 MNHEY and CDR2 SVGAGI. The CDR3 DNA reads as TGTGCCAGCAGTTACCCCGGTCGGGGGGGAGAGACTGAAGCTTTCTTT. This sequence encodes CASSYPGRGGETEAFF.

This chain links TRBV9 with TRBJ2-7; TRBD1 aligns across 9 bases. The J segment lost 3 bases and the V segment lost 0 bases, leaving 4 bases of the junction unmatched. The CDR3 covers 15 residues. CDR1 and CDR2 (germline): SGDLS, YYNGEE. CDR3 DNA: TGTGCCAGCAGCGTAGCAGGGACAGGGTTCTACGAGCAGTACTTC. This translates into CASSVAGTGFYEQYF.

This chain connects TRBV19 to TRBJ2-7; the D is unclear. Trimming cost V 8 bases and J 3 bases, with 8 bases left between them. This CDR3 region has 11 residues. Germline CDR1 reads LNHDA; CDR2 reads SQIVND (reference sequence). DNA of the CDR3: TGTGCCAGTGGTCCATTCTACGAGCAGTACTTC. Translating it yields CASGPFYEQYF.

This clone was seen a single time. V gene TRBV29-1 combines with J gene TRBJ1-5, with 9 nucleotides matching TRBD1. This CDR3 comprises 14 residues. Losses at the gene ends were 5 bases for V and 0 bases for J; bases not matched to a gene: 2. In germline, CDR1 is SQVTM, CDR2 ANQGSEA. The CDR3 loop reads CSVLTGGSNQPQHF. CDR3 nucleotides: TGCAGCGTTTTGACAGGGGGTAGCAATCAGCCCCAGCATTTT.

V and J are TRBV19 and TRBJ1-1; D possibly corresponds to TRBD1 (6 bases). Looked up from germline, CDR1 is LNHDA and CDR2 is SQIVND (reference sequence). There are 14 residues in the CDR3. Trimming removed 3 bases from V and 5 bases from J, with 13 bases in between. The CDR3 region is CASSIWGRGTEAFF. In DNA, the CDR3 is TGTGCCAGTAGTATCTGGGGGCGAGGAACTGAAGCTTTCTTT. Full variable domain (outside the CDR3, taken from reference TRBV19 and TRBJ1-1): DGGITQSPKYLFRKEGQNVTLSCEQNLNHDAMYWYRQDPGQGLRLIYYSQIVNDFQKGDIAEGYSVSREKKESFPLTVTSAQKNPTAFYLCASSIWGRGTEAFFGQGTRLTVV.

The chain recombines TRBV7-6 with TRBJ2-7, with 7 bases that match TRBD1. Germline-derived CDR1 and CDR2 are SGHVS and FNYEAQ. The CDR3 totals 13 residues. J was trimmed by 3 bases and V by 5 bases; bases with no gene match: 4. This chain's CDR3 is CASSRDSYYEQYF. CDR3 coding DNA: TGTGCCAGCAGCCGGGACAGTTACTACGAGCAGTACTTC.

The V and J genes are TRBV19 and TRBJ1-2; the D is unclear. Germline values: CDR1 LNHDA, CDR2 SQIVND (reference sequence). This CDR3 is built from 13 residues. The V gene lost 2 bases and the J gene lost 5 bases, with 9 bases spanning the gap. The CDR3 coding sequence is TGTGCCAGTAGTATATCACTCGTATATGGCTACACCTTC. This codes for CASSISLVYGYTF.

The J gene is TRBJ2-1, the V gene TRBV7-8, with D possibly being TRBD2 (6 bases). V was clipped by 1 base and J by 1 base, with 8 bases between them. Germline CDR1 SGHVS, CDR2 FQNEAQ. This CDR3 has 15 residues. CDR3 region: CASSLVGGSYNEQFF. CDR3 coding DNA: TGTGCCAGCAGCTTAGTCGGGGGATCCTACAATGAGCAGTTCTTC.

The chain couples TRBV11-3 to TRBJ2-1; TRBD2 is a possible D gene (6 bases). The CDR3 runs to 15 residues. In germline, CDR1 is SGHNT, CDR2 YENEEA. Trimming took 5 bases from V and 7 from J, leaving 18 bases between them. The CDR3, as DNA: TGTGCCAGCAGCCCCCCGGGAGATCTTCAAAATGAGCAGTTCTTC. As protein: CASSPPGDLQNEQFF.